This TCR beta chain came from a study of a mutant IDH1 vaccine in newly diagnosed glioma. Study at large: Before enrollment, patients got radiotherapy alone, temozolomide alone, or mostly the combination.

The time point: week 47, end of study. Vaccine doses each comprised 300 ug of mutant IDH1 20-mer peptide, with topical imiquimod. Patients in the study were vaccinated eight times, receiving shots in weeks 1, 3, 5, 7, 11, 15, 19 and 23. A word on this clone: Its antigen is not known.

The protocol was immunoSEQ multiplex PCR, while the TCRdb copy is restricted to in-frame clones and leaves out a portion. Among about 32,000 clones, approximately 89% were seen once, and the ten largest hold around 2.4%. This CDR3 is built from 16 residues. The V gene's germline CDR1 is KGHSH and CDR2 LQKENI. The V segment lost 4 bases and the J segment 3 bases; nucleotides outside the gene matches: 10. This TCR derives from a man aged 40-50 years with glioma. Sample: PBMCs, taken from a glioma patient whose treatment included an IDH1 peptide vaccine. The V and J genes are TRBV18 and TRBJ2-7; TRBD1 matches 9 bases. Here the CDR3 reads CASSRSTGGEYYEQYF. CDR3 DNA: TGTGCCAGCTCACGGTCCACAGGGGGCGAATACTACGAGCAGTACTTC. The full variable domain, its missing parts supplied by reference TRBV18 and TRBJ2-7, is NAGVMQNPRHLVRRRGQEARLRCSPMKGHSHVYWYRQLPEEGLKFMVYLQKENIIDESGMPKERFSAEFPKEGPSILRIQQVVRGDSAAYFCASSRSTGGEYYEQYFGPGTRLTVT.